The 6 T cell receptor beta chains below were found in one sample sequenced in a study of tumor-infiltrating lymphocytes in primary liver carcinoma. Co-extraction of both nucleic acids (RNA and DNA) used about 18-31 mg of unsorted bulk tissue. TCR beta cDNA was reverse-transcribed from 500 to 550 ng of total RNA. The reaction used a constant-region primer and ProtoScript II reverse transcriptase. Each TCR beta library was derived from three nested multiplex PCR rounds that employed slightly modified ARM-PCR. Running around 10 cycles apiece, the first two PCR rounds relied on TRBV1-TRBV30 forward primers together with a C-beta reverse primer. Using its own MiXCR run on the multiplex PCR reads, TCRdb lists one record per CDR3 protein. The table has about 99,000 distinct CDR3 sequences, more than 60% seen once; the top ten hold over 9.5%. The material sequenced was liver tumor tissue from sampling region 5. Subset described: tumor region T5, tumor centre. All receptors come from a woman in her fifties or sixties with primary liver carcinoma and hepatitis B virus infection.

Concerning this clonotype: Mismatch with germline at one junction end may stem from a read error. This chain uses TRBV5-5 with TRBJ2-6; TRBD1 matches at 9 bases. CDR1 is SGHKS, CDR2 YYEKEE, per germline (reference sequence). The CDR3 is made up of 15 amino acids. Written as DNA, the CDR3 is TGTGCCACCAGCATGACAGGGGGAAGGGCCAACGTCCTGACTTTT. This translates into CATSMTGGRANVLTF.

Concerning this clonotype: A read error may be the cause here, since a much bigger clone is one base away. The chain has TRBV28 and TRBJ2-1, with D possibly TRBD1 on 6 matching bases. Trimming removed 6 bases from V and 0 bases from J, with 12 bases in between. In germline, CDR1 is MDHEN, CDR2 SYDVKM. This CDR3 contains 15 residues. CDR3: CASSHRVYSYNEQFF. The CDR3 nucleotides are TGTGCCAGCAGCCACAGGGTGTACTCCTACAATGAGCAGTTCTTC.

V gene TRBV24-1 combines with J gene TRBJ2-7; D is possibly TRBD2 (6 bases). This CDR3 is built from 12 residues. The V and J ends lost 6 bases and 10 bases respectively, with 15 bases between them. Germline V CDR1 and CDR2: KGHDR, SFDVKD. Written as DNA, the CDR3 is TGTGCCACCAGTCAGGGTGGGGAGGCCCAGTACTTC. It translates to CATSQGGEAQYF.

About this clonotype itself: No conserved phenylalanine or tryptophan is present at the end of the CDR3, so a read error is the likely explanation. It is unclear where the CDR3 begins or ends on the DNA, so no DNA is shown, and the CDR3 is as TCRdb lists it. The chain combines TRBV30 with TRBJ1-1. From germline, CDR1 is GTSNPN and CDR2 SVGIG (reference sequence). The CDR3 spans 16 amino acids, including both terminal residues. This CDR3 is CAWGPPTGRSNTEAIV.

As concerns this clonotype: At one boundary the junction diverges from the germline segment, which might be a read error. V is TRBV11-1 and J is TRBJ2-1, with TRBD1 as a possible D gene (6 bases). The CDR3 has 15 amino acids. Germline V gene lookup returns CDR1 SGHAT and CDR2 FQDESV (reference sequence). The CDR3 region has the DNA TGTACCAGCAGCCAGAGAACCGGGGCAGGGGTTCAGCAGTTCTTC. This encodes CTSSQRTGAGVQQFF. Variable domain in full (rest from reference TRBV11-1 and TRBJ2-1): EAEVAQSPRYKITEKSQAVAFWCDPISGHATLYWYRQILGQGPELLVQFQDESVVDDSQLPKDRFSAERLKGVDSTLKIQPAELGDSAMYLCTSSQRTGAGVQQFFGPGTRLTVL.

Details on this clonotype: This clone may be a read error of a much larger clone one base away. The V and J genes are TRBV30 and TRBJ1-2; no firm D call. The CDR3 totals 13 residues. V gave up 5 bases and J gave up 8 bases, with 18 bases separating them. Germline CDR1 is GTSNPN and CDR2 is SVGIG (reference sequence). CDR3 nucleotide sequence: TGTGCCTGGTGGTCGAACTTCCCTACCGGCTACACCTTC. As protein: CAWWSNFPTGYTF.